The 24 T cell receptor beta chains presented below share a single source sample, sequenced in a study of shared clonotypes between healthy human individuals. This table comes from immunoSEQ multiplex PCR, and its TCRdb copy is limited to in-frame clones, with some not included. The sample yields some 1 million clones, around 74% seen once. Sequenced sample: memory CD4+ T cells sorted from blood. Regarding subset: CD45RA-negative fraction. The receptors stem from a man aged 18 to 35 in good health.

The CDR3 reads CASSAQFYGYTF. Here the CDR3 DNA reads TGTGCCAGCAGTGCACAGTTCTATGGCTACACCTTC. The chain carries TRBV6-1 and TRBJ1-2; the D is unclear. V was pared by 4 bases and J by 4 bases, with 7 bases between. The length of the CDR3 is 12 residues. The germline V gene has CDR1 MNHNS and CDR2 SASEGT.

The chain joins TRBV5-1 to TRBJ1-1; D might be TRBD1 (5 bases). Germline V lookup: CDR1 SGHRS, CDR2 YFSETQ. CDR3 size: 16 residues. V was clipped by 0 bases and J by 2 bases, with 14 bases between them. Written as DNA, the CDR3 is TGCGCCAGCAGCTTGGCAGGGTCAGGGAGAAACACTGAAGCTTTCTTT. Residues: CASSLAGSGRNTEAFF.

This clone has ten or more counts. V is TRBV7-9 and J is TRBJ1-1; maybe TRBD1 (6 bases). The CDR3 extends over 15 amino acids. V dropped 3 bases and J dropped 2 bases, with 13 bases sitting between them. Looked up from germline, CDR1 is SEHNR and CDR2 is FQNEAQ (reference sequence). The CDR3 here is CASSFFRDTNTEAFF. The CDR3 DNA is TGTGCCAGCAGCTTCTTCCGGGACACAAACACTGAAGCTTTCTTT.

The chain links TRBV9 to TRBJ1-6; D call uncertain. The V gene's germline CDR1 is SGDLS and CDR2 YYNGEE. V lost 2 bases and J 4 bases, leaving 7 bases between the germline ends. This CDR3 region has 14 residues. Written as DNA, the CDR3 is TGTGCCAGCAGCGTGACCGAGTATAATTCACCCCTCCACTTT. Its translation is CASSVTEYNSPLHF.

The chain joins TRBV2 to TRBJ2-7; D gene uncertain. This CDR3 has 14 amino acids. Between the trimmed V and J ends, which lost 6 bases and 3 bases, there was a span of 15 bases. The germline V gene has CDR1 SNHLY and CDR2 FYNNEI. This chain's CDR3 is CASSDKIMGYEQYF. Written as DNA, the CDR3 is TGTGCCAGCAGCGACAAGATAATGGGCTACGAGCAGTACTTC.

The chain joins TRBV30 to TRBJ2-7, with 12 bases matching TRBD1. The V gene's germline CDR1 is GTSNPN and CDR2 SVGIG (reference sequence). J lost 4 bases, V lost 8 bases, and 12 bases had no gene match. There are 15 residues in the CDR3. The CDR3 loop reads CALVPGTGGFYEQYF. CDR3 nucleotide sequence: TGTGCCCTCGTTCCGGGGACAGGGGGCTTTTACGAGCAGTACTTC.

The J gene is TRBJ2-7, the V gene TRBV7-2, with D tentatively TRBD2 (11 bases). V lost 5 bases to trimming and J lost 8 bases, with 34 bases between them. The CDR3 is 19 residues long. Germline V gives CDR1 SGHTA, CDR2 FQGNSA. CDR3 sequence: CASSHRDRGRRASGRKQYF. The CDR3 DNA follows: TGTGCCAGCAGCCACCGCGACAGGGGGCGTCGGGCTAGCGGGAGGAAGCAGTACTTC.

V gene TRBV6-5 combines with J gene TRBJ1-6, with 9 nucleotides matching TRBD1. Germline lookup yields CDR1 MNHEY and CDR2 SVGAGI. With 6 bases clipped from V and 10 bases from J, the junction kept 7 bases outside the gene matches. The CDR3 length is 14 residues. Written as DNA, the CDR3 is TGTGCCAGCAGGGACAGGGGAGTGGAATCACCCCTCCACTTT. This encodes CASRDRGVESPLHF.

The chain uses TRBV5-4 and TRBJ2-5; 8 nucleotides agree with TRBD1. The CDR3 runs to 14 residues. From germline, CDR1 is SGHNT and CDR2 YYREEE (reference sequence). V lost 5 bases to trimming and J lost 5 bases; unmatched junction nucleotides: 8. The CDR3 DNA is TGTGCCAGCAGTACCGGGGACAGGACGGAGACCCAGTACTTC. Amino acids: CASSTGDRTETQYF.

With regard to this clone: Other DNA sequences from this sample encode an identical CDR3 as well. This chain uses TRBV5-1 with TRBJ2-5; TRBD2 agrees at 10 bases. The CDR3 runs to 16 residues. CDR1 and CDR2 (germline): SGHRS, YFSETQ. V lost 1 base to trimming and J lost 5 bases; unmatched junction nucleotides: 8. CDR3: CASSLSLAGVGETQYF. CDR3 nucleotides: TGCGCCAGCAGCTTGAGTCTAGCGGGGGTCGGCGAGACCCAGTACTTC. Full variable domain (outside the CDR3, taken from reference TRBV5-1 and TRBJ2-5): KAGVTQTPRYLIKTRGQQVTLSCSPISGHRSVSWYQQTPGQGLQFLFEYFSETQRNKGNFPGRFSGRQFSNSRSEMNVSTLELGDSALYLCASSLSLAGVGETQYFGPGTRLLVL.

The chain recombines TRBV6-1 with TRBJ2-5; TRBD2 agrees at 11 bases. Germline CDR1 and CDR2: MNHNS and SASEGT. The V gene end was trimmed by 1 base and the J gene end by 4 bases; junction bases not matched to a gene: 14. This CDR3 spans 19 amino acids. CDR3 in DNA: TGTGCCAGCAGTGAAGTGTCATTCGGTAGCGGGGGGGCCCGAGAGACCCAGTACTTC. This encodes CASSEVSFGSGGARETQYF.

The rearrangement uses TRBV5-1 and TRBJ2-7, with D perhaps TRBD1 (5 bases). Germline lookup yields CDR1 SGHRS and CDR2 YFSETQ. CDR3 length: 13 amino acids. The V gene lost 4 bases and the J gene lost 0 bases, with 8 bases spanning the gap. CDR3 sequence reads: CASSTDTSYEQYF. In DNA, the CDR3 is TGCGCCAGCAGCACGGACACCTCCTACGAGCAGTACTTC.

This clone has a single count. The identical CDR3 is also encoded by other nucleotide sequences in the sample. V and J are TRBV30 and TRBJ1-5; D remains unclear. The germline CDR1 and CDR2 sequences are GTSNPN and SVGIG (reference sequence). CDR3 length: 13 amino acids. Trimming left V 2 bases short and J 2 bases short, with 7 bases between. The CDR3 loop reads CAWSSTGNQPQHF. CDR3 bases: TGTGCCTGGAGTAGTACAGGCAATCAGCCCCAGCATTTT.

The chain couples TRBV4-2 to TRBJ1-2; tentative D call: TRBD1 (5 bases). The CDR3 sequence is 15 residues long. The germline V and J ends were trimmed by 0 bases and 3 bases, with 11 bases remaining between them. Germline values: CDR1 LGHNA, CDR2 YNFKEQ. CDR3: CASSQDVRQYYGYTF. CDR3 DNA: TGTGCCAGCAGCCAAGATGTACGACAGTACTATGGCTACACCTTC.

The CDR3 DNA reads TGTGCCAGCAGCCCGGGCAGAAGGGGGGGCACAGATACGCAGTATTTT. This encodes CASSPGRRGGTDTQYF. V and J are TRBV7-8 and TRBJ2-3, with D possibly called TRBD1 or TRBD2 (6 bases each). V lost 5 bases and J 1 base, leaving 16 bases between the germline ends. The CDR3 has 16 amino acids. Germline V lookup: CDR1 SGHVS, CDR2 FQNEAQ.

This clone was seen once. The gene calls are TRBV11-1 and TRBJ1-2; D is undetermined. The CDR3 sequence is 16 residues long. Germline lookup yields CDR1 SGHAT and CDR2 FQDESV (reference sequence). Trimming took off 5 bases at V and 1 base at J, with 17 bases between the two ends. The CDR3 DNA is TGTGCCAGCAGCCCGACGATTGAAAGTCTTAACTATGGCTACACCTTC. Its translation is CASSPTIESLNYGYTF.

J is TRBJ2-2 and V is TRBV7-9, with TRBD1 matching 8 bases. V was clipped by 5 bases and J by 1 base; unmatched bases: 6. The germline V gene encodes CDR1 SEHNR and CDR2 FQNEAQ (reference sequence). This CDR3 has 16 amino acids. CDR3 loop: CASSPWTGWNTGELFF. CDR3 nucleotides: TGTGCCAGCAGCCCCTGGACAGGGTGGAACACCGGGGAGCTGTTTTTT.

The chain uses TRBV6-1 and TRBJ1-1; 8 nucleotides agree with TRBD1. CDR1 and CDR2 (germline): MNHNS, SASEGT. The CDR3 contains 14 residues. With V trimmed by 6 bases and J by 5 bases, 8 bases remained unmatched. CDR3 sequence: CASRLQGAGTEAFF. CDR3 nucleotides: TGTGCCAGCAGACTTCAGGGGGCGGGTACTGAAGCTTTCTTT.

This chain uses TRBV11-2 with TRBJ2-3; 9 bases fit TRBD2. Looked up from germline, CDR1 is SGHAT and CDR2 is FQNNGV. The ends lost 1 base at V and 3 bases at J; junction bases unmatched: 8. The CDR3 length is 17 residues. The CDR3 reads CASSLGIAGVGTDTQYF. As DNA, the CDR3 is TGTGCCAGCAGCTTAGGAATAGCGGGAGTTGGTACAGATACGCAGTATTTT.

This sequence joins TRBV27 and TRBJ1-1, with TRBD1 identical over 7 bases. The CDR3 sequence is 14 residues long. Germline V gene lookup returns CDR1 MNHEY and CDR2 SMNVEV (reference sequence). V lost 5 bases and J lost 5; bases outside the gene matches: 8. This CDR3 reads CASSPRQGWTEAFF. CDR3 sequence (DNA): TGTGCCAGCAGTCCCCGACAGGGATGGACTGAAGCTTTCTTT.

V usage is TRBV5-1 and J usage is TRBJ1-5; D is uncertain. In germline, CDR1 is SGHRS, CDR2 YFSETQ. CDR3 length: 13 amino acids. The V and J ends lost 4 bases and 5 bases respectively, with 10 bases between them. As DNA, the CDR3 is TGCGCCAGCAGCGTTGATCTGGATCAGCCCCAGCATTTT. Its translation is CASSVDLDQPQHF.

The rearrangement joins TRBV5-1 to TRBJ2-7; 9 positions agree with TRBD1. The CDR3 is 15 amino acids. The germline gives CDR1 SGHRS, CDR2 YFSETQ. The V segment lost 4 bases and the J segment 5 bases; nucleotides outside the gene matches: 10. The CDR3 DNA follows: TGCGCCAGCAGCCATCGGACAGGGGCCCCCAACGAGCAGTACTTC. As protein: CASSHRTGAPNEQYF.

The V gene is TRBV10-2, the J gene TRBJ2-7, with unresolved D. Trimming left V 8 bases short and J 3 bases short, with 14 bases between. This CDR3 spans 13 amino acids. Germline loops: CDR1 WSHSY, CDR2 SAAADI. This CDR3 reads CASGRSTYYEQYF. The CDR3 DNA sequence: TGCGCCAGCGGCCGTTCTACCTACTACGAGCAGTACTTC.

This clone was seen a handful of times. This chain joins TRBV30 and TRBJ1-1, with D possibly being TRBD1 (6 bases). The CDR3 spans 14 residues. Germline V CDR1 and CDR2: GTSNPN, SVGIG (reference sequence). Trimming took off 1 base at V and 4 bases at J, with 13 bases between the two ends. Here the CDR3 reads CAWSAQGSFTEAFF. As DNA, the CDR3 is TGTGCCTGGAGTGCTCAGGGGTCCTTCACTGAAGCTTTCTTT.